A single sample gave rise to the 21 T cell receptor beta chains below, sequenced in a study of CD4 T cells in relation to SARS-CoV-2 and coronaviruses. The unexposed donors gave CD4+ T cells in about 2011-2018, prior to COVID-19. Only in-frame clones appear in the TCRdb table, and some are missing; sequencing was by immunoSEQ multiplex PCR. The sample lists approximately 70,000 clones; 85% to 95% were seen once. Sequenced: naive CD4+ T cells from PBMCs. Subset of the sample: naive CD4+ T cells isolated by negative enrichment. The receptors were gathered from a human donor in good health.

J is TRBJ1-3 and V is TRBV19, with no clear D. Germline V gene lookup returns CDR1 LNHDA and CDR2 SQIVND (reference sequence). V was cut by 5 bases and J by 0 bases, with 8 bases left in between. CDR3 length: 14 amino acids. CDR3 amino acids: CASSSEISGNTIYF. DNA of the CDR3: TGTGCCAGTAGTTCAGAGATCTCTGGAAACACCATATATTTT.

This clone was recorded once. The chain uses TRBV5-1 and TRBJ2-1, with D possibly being TRBD1 (6 bases). There are 12 residues in the CDR3. The ends were cut back, 5 bases at V and 13 bases at J, with 16 bases in the middle. The germline CDR1 and CDR2 sequences are SGHRS and YFSETQ. The CDR3 here is CASSLGTRGQFF. CDR3 DNA: TGCGCCAGCAGTCTTGGGACAAGGGGCCAGTTCTTC. Full variable domain (rest looked up from reference TRBV5-1 and TRBJ2-1): KAGVTQTPRYLIKTRGQQVTLSCSPISGHRSVSWYQQTPGQGLQFLFEYFSETQRNKGNFPGRFSGRQFSNSRSEMNVSTLELGDSALYLCASSLGTRGQFFGPGTRLTVL.

The gene calls are TRBV5-1 and TRBJ1-4; the D gene is possibly TRBD1 (5 bases). This CDR3 region has 13 residues. V was trimmed by 0 bases and J by 13 bases, leaving 13 bases between them. Per germline, CDR1 SGHRS and CDR2 YFSETQ. The DNA of the CDR3 is TGCGCCAGCAGCTTGGGAGATAGCGGGGGACTGTTTTTT. Its translation: CASSLGDSGGLFF.

A note on this clone: At one of its ends the junction is not consistent with the germline gene, which may arise from a read error. The chain is built from TRBV20-1 and TRBJ2-7; D perhaps matches TRBD2 (6 bases). The CDR3 contains 11 residues. Germline CDR1 DFQATT, CDR2 SNEGSKA (reference sequence). The CDR3 DNA is TGCAGTGCTAGAGATGGGGTCCCAGGGAGGTTC. The encoded protein is CSARDGVPGRF.

This rearrangement joins TRBV3-1 (or the pseudogene TRBV3-2) to TRBJ2-1; perhaps TRBD2 as D (6 bases). Germline values: CDR1 LGHDT, CDR2 YNNKEL (reference sequence). V shed 1 base and J shed 3 bases, with 13 bases lying between them. The CDR3 consists of 16 residues. In nucleotides, the CDR3 is TGTGCCAGCAGCCAAGGTGTCCGCGGGGACTACAATGAGCAGTTCTTC. This codes for CASSQGVRGDYNEQFF.

The chain joins TRBV19 to TRBJ1-2; possible D gene TRBD1, 5 bases. Germline CDR1 LNHDA, CDR2 SQIVND (reference sequence). V lost 10 bases and J lost 6, with 12 bases in between. This CDR3 has 11 residues. CDR3 sequence: CAISGGNGYTF. The CDR3 nucleotides are TGTGCCATCTCGGGGGGGAATGGCTACACCTTC.

V is TRBV7-3 and J is TRBJ2-3, with D maybe TRBD1 (6 bases). Germline-derived CDR1 and CDR2 are SGHTA and FQGTGA. CDR3 length equals 14 residues. V was clipped by 5 bases and J by 5 bases, with 14 bases between them. Here the CDR3 reads CASSPQGFKDTQYF. The CDR3 DNA follows: TGTGCCAGCAGCCCGCAGGGGTTTAAAGATACGCAGTATTTT.

The rearrangement links TRBV25-1 to TRBJ2-7; D call uncertain. V was cut by 1 base and J by 5 bases, with 9 bases left in between. The CDR3 totals 13 residues. CDR1 and CDR2 (germline): MGHDK, SYGVNS. CDR3: CASSEFPLHEQYF. The CDR3 coding sequence is TGTGCCAGCAGTGAATTCCCCCTCCACGAGCAGTACTTC.

This clone was seen a single time. The chain joins TRBV7-9 to TRBJ2-7, with D possibly being TRBD2 (6 bases). CDR1 and CDR2 (germline): SEHNR, FQNEAQ (reference sequence). Trimming cost V 1 base and J 9 bases, with 10 bases left between them. CDR3 length: 12 residues. CDR3 bases: TGTGCCAGCAGCTTAGATAAAGCGGGGCAGTACTTC. Protein: CASSLDKAGQYF. Filled out from reference TRBV7-9 and TRBJ2-7, the complete variable domain reads DTGVSQNPRHKITKRGQNVTFRCDPISEHNRLYWYRQTLGQGPEFLTYFQNEAQLEKSRLLSDRFSAERPKGSFSTLEIQRTEQGDSAMYLCASSLDKAGQYFGPGTRLTVT.

The chain employs TRBV28 and TRBJ1-2; D is uncertain. The CDR3 runs 15 residues. Germline V gives CDR1 MDHEN, CDR2 SYDVKM. Trimming removed 3 bases from V and 4 bases from J, with 15 bases in between. The CDR3 reads CASSFRQVARYGYTF. The CDR3 region has the DNA TGTGCCAGCAGTTTTCGTCAGGTAGCGCGCTATGGCTACACCTTC.

The chain combines TRBV5-1 with TRBJ2-1; the D is unclear. Germline V gene sequence: CDR1 SGHRS, CDR2 YFSETQ. Trimming removed 0 bases at V and 0 bases at J, with 10 bases between. The CDR3 extends over 16 amino acids. CDR3 nucleotide sequence: TGCGCCAGCAGCTTGGAGTCAACCAGCTCCTACAATGAGCAGTTCTTC. This translates into CASSLESTSSYNEQFF.

The gene calls are TRBV7-3 and TRBJ2-4; perhaps TRBD1 as D (6 bases). The germline gives CDR1 SGHTA, CDR2 FQGTGA. The CDR3 consists of 15 residues. V lost 6 bases to trimming and J lost 1 base, with 13 bases between them. The CDR3 DNA follows: TGTGCCAGCAGGCGGACAGCGTCGGCCAAAAACATTCAGTACTTC. Translated, it gives CASRRTASAKNIQYF.

This clone was seen once. Here the CDR3 DNA reads TGTGCCAGTAGTAGCGGGGGGGCCCGCAATGAGCAGTTCTTC. This codes for CASSSGGARNEQFF. The chain recombines TRBV19 with TRBJ2-1; TRBD2 matches 9 bases. The germline CDR1 and CDR2 sequences are LNHDA and SQIVND (reference sequence). Trimming at V came to 4 bases and at J to 6 bases, leaving 4 bases not matched to a gene. The CDR3 contains 14 residues.

The table lists this clone with a count of one. The chain uses TRBV5-1 and TRBJ2-3; 11 positions agree with TRBD2. With 8 bases clipped from V and 2 bases from J, the junction kept 7 bases outside the gene matches. The V gene's germline CDR1 is SGHRS and CDR2 YFSETQ. The CDR3 is made up of 15 amino acids. The CDR3 sequence: CASTSGSSTTDTQYF. The CDR3 nucleotides read TGCGCCAGTACTAGCGGGAGCTCCACCACAGATACGCAGTATTTT.

This chain links TRBV27 with TRBJ2-2; unclear D gene. V was clipped by 7 bases and J by 6 bases, with 15 bases between them. The CDR3 consists of 14 residues. Per the germline V gene, CDR1 is MNHEY and CDR2 is SMNVEV (reference sequence). The CDR3 DNA is TGTGCCAGCACCCTTGGGTCGGGTTCCGGGGAGCTGTTTTTT. The encoded protein is CASTLGSGSGELFF.

The CDR3 loop reads CASSRDSRFRGSPLHF. The CDR3 DNA is TGTGCCAGCAGCCGGGACAGCCGGTTCAGGGGGTCACCCCTCCACTTT. The gene calls are TRBV14 and TRBJ1-6; TRBD1 aligns across 7 bases. The germline gives CDR1 SGHDN, CDR2 FVKESK. The V gene end was trimmed by 4 bases and the J gene end by 10 bases; junction bases not matched to a gene: 13. The CDR3 has 16 residues. Supplemented by reference TRBV14 and TRBJ1-6, the full variable domain reads EAGVTQFPSHSVIEKGQTVTLRCDPISGHDNLYWYRRVMGKEIKFLLHFVKESKQDESGMPNNRFLAERTGGTYSTLKVQPAELEDSGVYFCASSRDSRFRGSPLHFGNGTRLTVT.

The chain combines TRBV7-2 with TRBJ1-2; D unresolved. V gave up 1 base and J gave up 3 bases, with 12 bases separating them. Germline values: CDR1 SGHTA, CDR2 FQGNSA. The CDR3 has 15 residues. The CDR3 loop reads CASSLDAFQHYGYTF. CDR3 bases: TGTGCCAGCAGCTTAGATGCCTTTCAACACTATGGCTACACCTTC.

The chain combines TRBV7-2 with TRBJ1-1; TRBD1 is a possible D gene (6 bases). This CDR3 has 13 amino acids. Trimming took 3 bases from V and 7 from J, leaving 12 bases between them. The germline CDR1 and CDR2 sequences are SGHTA and FQGNSA. This chain's CDR3 is CASSLGQRNEAFF. The CDR3 DNA reads TGTGCCAGCAGCTTGGGACAACGAAATGAAGCTTTCTTT.

As for this clone: The junction differs from germline at one of its ends, possibly a read error. The V call is TRBV5-1, the J call TRBJ2-2, with no clear D. The CDR3 length is 15 residues. Germline-derived CDR1 and CDR2 are SGHRS and YFSETQ. The CDR3 nucleotides read TGCACCAGCAGCTTGGGGAACGTTTTCACCGGGGAGCTGTTTTTT. Protein: CTSSLGNVFTGELFF.

The chain employs TRBV10-3 and TRBJ2-3, with D perhaps TRBD1 or TRBD2 (5 bases each). The CDR3 spans 14 residues. The V gene lost 11 bases and the J gene lost 0 bases, with 15 bases spanning the gap. Germline values: CDR1 ENHRY, CDR2 SYGVKD. CDR3 bases: TGTGCCGTCCAAACAGGCGGGAGCACAGATACGCAGTATTTT. Translated, it gives CAVQTGGSTDTQYF.

V and J are TRBV5-1 and TRBJ1-1, with 8 bases aligning to TRBD1. V lost 4 bases to trimming and J lost 1 base; unmatched junction nucleotides: 9. Germline assignment: CDR1 SGHRS and CDR2 YFSETQ. This CDR3 is 16 amino acids long. The CDR3: CASSPPLGTGNTEAFF. The DNA of the CDR3 is TGCGCCAGCAGCCCACCTCTCGGGACAGGGAACACTGAAGCTTTCTTT.